A selection of T cell receptor beta chains follows, all from one sample in a study of early stage breast cancer tumors. Method: immunoSEQ multiplex PCR; TCRdb's copy keeps in-frame clones and lacks some. The repertoire holds tens of thousands of clones, with 84% as singletons. Material for sequencing was blood. These receptors were collected from a person aged 45 to 59 with breast cancer. CDR3s include the opening cysteine and the closing phenylalanine or tryptophan. Fields, in order: clone size, V gene, J gene, D gene, CDR3 DNA, CDR3 protein. The D gene is left open where the match is weak. Size values are once, few and many counts, or a class for expanded clones, and some rows have none.

>-|TRBV7-2|TRBJ1-1|TRBD1
TGTGCCAGCAGCCGTCCCGGGACAGGGGGCGGGACTGAAGCTTTCTTT
CASSRPGTGGGTEAFF
>-|TRBV9|TRBJ2-3|-
TGTGCCAGCAGCGTGAGAACGGGACAAGGCACAGATACGCAGTATTTT
CASSVRTGQGTDTQYF
>-|TRBV7-6|TRBJ2-7|TRBD1
TGTGCCAGCAGCTTAGGGACAGGGGCTTTGTACGAGCAGTACTTC
CASSLGTGALYEQYF
>-|TRBV7-2|TRBJ1-2|TRBD1
TGTGCCAGCAGCTCTTTCGTGACAGGGTCCGGCGGCTACACCTTC
CASSSFVTGSGGYTF
>-|TRBV4-1|TRBJ2-3|-
TGCGCCAGCAGCCAAGATACTCTAGGCACAGATACGCAGTATTTT
CASSQDTLGTDTQYF
>-|TRBV19|TRBJ2-1|TRBD2
TGTGCCAGTAGGGGACTAGCGGGGGCTTCCCAGTTCTTC
CASRGLAGASQFF
>once|TRBV7-2|TRBJ2-5|-
TGTGCCAGCAGCCTTCCGGGGGTCCAAGAGACCCAGTACTTC
CASSLPGVQETQYF
>-|TRBV6-1|TRBJ1-1|-
TGTGCCACCCGGACCCTTGAAGCTTTCTTT
CATRTLEAFF
>few|TRBV6-1|TRBJ1-5|-
TGTGCCAGCAGTGAAAAGGGGATGGGCAATCAGCCCCAGCATTTT
CASSEKGMGNQPQHF
>-|TRBV14|TRBJ2-1|-
TGTGCCAGCAGCCCCCAGATCGGGCTCTCCTACAATGAGCAGTTCTTC
CASSPQIGLSYNEQFF
>-|TRBV19|TRBJ1-2|-
TGTGCCAGTAGTCTGCGGTCCCTCTATGGCTACACCTTC
CASSLRSLYGYTF
>-|TRBV5-6|TRBJ1-2|TRBD1
TGTGCCAGCAGCTTATGGACAGGGGCTAACTATGGCTACACCTTC
CASSLWTGANYGYTF
>-|TRBV10-3|TRBJ1-5|-
TGTGCCATCAGTGAGTCTGCACAGGTGGGCAATCAGCCCCAGCATTTT
CAISESAQVGNQPQHF
>-|TRBV7-8|TRBJ2-7|-
TGTGCCAGCAGCTCCGTCTCGTTGGGATACGAGCAGTACTTC
CASSSVSLGYEQYF
>-|TRBV4-3|TRBJ1-1|TRBD1
TGCGCCAGCAGCCCGGTGGGGACAGGGGACACTGAAGCTTTCTTT
CASSPVGTGDTEAFF
>-|TRBV7-2|TRBJ1-4|-
TGTGCCAGCAGCTTAGCACAGGGCGCGGGGGAAAAACTGTTTTTT
CASSLAQGAGEKLFF
>-|TRBV18|TRBJ2-1|TRBD2
TGTGCCAGCTCACCGCTCGGGGCAGCGGGGTATGAGCAGTTCTTC
CASSPLGAAGYEQFF
>-|TRBV5-1|TRBJ2-3|TRBD1
TGCGCCAGCAGCTGGGGACAGGCAGATACGCAGTATTTT
CASSWGQADTQYF
>-|TRBV18|TRBJ1-6|TRBD1
TGTGCCAGCTCACCCTCAGCGACAGGGGGCCTTCAGCATTCACCCCTCCACTTT
CASSPSATGGLQHSPLHF
>-|TRBV19|TRBJ1-5|-
TGTGCCAGTAGGTCCCAGGGTATGAGCAATCAGCCCCAGCATTTT
CASRSQGMSNQPQHF
>-|TRBV6-1|TRBJ2-1|-
TGTGCCAGCAGTGAAGCGGGGGACTACAATGAGCAGTTCTTC
CASSEAGDYNEQFF
>-|TRBV2|TRBJ2-2|-
TGTGCCAGCATCTCCACTCGGGGCGGGGAGCTGTTTTTT
CASISTRGGELFF
>few|TRBV29-1|TRBJ1-1|TRBD1
TGCAGCGTTGGACAGGGCGGCACTGAAGCTTTCTTT
CSVGQGGTEAFF
>few|TRBV27|TRBJ1-6|-
TGTGCCAGCACCTCCGGGAACTATAATTCACCCCTCCACTTT
CASTSGNYNSPLHF
>-|TRBV11-2|TRBJ2-7|-
TGTGCCAGCAGCTTAGATCAGGCCAGTTGGGTCTCCTACGAGCAGTACTTC
CASSLDQASWVSYEQYF
>-|TRBV28|TRBJ1-2|-
TGTGCCAGCAGTCCCTCACAGGGCCCCTATGGCTACACCTTC
CASSPSQGPYGYTF
>-|TRBV27|TRBJ2-1|-
TGTGCCAGCAGGGCGGGACAGCAGGAATCGGGTGAGCAGTTCTTC
CASRAGQQESGEQFF
>once|TRBV6-4|TRBJ2-1|-
TGTGCCAGCAGTGTTGAGTTCGGGGTCAATGAGCAGTTCTTC
CASSVEFGVNEQFF
>-|TRBV10-3|TRBJ2-5|-
TGTGCCATCAGTGAGGACCTAGGAACTCAAGAGACCCAGTACTTC
CAISEDLGTQETQYF
>once|TRBV19|TRBJ2-7|-
TGTGCCAGTAGACGAGGGGCAGGGGAGTCCTACGAGCAGTACTTC
CASRRGAGESYEQYF
>-|TRBV29-1|TRBJ2-2|TRBD2
TGCAGCGTTGAAGACCTACTAGCGAGGAACACCGGGGAGCTGTTTTTT
CSVEDLLARNTGELFF
>-|TRBV10-3|TRBJ1-1|TRBD1
TGTGCCATCAGTGATGGGGGCTACAGGGGTAGCACTGAAGCTTTCTTT
CAISDGGYRGSTEAFF
>-|TRBV5-1|TRBJ2-1|TRBD2
TGCGCCAGCAGCCCAGGACTAGCGGAAAGCTCCTACAATGAGCAGTTCTTC
CASSPGLAESSYNEQFF
>-|TRBV27|TRBJ1-1|-
TGTGCCAGCCAATCCACGGGGGGGGCTTTCTTT
CASQSTGGAFF
>-|TRBV5-1|TRBJ2-1|-
TGCGCCAGCAGCTCTGCGTGGGGGGAGTACAATGAGCAGTTCTTC
CASSSAWGEYNEQFF
>-|TRBV7-2|TRBJ2-1|TRBD2
TGTGCCAGCAGCTGGGGACTAGCGGACCACAATGAGCAGTTCTTC
CASSWGLADHNEQFF
>-|TRBV5-4|TRBJ2-3|-
TGTGCCAGCAGCTATTGGGGGGGGCGGACAGATACGCAGTATTTT
CASSYWGGRTDTQYF
>-|TRBV11-2|TRBJ2-1|-
TGTGCCAGCAGCCACGCCTGGGGCTCCTACAATGAGCAGTTCTTC
CASSHAWGSYNEQFF
>-|TRBV2|TRBJ2-3|-
TGTGCCAGGGAGGCAGAAACTAGCACAGATACGCAGTATTTT
CAREAETSTDTQYF
>-|TRBV27|TRBJ1-1|-
TGTGCCAGCAGTCCGGAGGGTTGGAACACTGAAGCTTTCTTT
CASSPEGWNTEAFF
>-|TRBV6-1|TRBJ2-5|-
TGTGCCAGCAGTGTTTTAGGGGAGACCCAGTACTTC
CASSVLGETQYF
>-|TRBV2|TRBJ2-1|-
TGTGCCAGCAGGGACTCCATCTACAATGAGCAGTTCTTC
CASRDSIYNEQFF
>-|TRBV28|TRBJ1-4|TRBD1
TGTGCCAGCAGGACAGGGGTTGAAAAACTGTTTTTT
CASRTGVEKLFF
>once|TRBV7-2|TRBJ2-5|-
TGTGCCAGCAGCAAATTAAAGGGAGAGACCCAGTACTTC
CASSKLKGETQYF
>-|TRBV7-2|TRBJ2-7|TRBD2
TGTGCCAGCAGCCGAGGACTAGCGTACGAGCAGTACTTC
CASSRGLAYEQYF
>-|TRBV7-9|TRBJ2-1|-
TGTGCCAGCAGCCCCGTTAACTCCTACAATGAGCAGTTCTTC
CASSPVNSYNEQFF
>-|TRBV7-2|TRBJ2-7|-
TGTGCCAGCAGCTTAGGAGCCCCCAGCGAGCAGTACTTC
CASSLGAPSEQYF
>-|TRBV7-2|TRBJ2-5|-
TGTGCCAGCAGACCCGGACCCATAGAGACCCAGTACTTC
CASRPGPIETQYF
>-|TRBV28|TRBJ1-2|-
TGTGCCAGCAGTGTACGGCAACTCTATGGCTACACCTTC
CASSVRQLYGYTF
>-|TRBV6-4|TRBJ2-5|TRBD1
TGTGCCAGCAGTGACGGCAGGGGGGAGACCCAGTACTTC
CASSDGRGETQYF
>once|TRBV5-1|TRBJ2-6|-
TGCGCCAGCAGCTGGGGGCAATTTGGGGCCAACGTCCTGACTTTC
CASSWGQFGANVLTF
>-|TRBV7-9|TRBJ2-3|TRBD2
TGTGCCAGCAGAGATAGCGGGAGAGGTGCAGATACGCAGTATTTT
CASRDSGRGADTQYF
>-|TRBV19|TRBJ2-1|-
TGTGCCAGTAGTATTTTGGGGTTGGGTCTACACGATGAGCAGTTCTTC
CASSILGLGLHDEQFF
>-|TRBV19|TRBJ1-2|-
TGTGCCAGTAGAGATACAGGTCGTGGCTACACCTTC
CASRDTGRGYTF